These T cell receptor delta chains were read from a single sample in a study of gamma-delta chains in newborns, infants, children. TCRdb used CATT to re-call clones from the reads. The repertoire consists of roughly 3,000 delta-chain clones, with 10% occurring once and the leading ten covering 11%. Material: blood. These receptors were collected from a child who was a newborn, infant or young child, either healthy, febrile or measles-vaccinated (not recorded which). Each CDR3 is given with its conserved first and last residue. A D gene is named only where the DNA matches it firmly. Some rows mark clone size as missing; the rest say once, few, many or name a class of expanded clone.

J gene,clone size,D gene,V gene,CDR3 protein,CDR3 DNA
TRDJ1,medium-sized,TRDD3,TRDV3,CAFGGYDKLIF,TGTGCCTTTGGGGGATACGATAAACTCATCTTT
TRDJ2,few,TRDD3,TRDV2,CACDQVGDATLTAQLFF,TGTGCCTGTGACCAAGTGGGGGATGCTACTTTGACAGCACAACTCTTCTTT
TRDJ3,medium-sized,TRDD3,TRDV2,CACDTVTGGTPWDTRQMFF,TGTGCCTGTGACACCGTTACTGGGGGTACCCCCTGGGACACCCGACAGATGTTTTTC
TRDJ2,medium-sized,TRDD3,TRDV2,CACDELGDTAQLFF,TGTGCCTGTGACGAATTGGGGGATACAGCACAACTCTTCTTT
TRDJ2,large,TRDD3,TRDV2,CACDPLGGDPALTAQLFF,TGTGCCTGTGACCCCCTCGGGGGGGATCCTGCTTTGACAGCACAACTCTTCTTT
TRDJ1,large,NA,TRDV2,CACDRRIFYTDKLIF,TGTGCCTGTGACAGGAGGATCTTTTACACCGATAAACTCATCTTT
TRDJ1,medium-sized,NA,TRAV29/DV5,CAASAPSHLGAYTDKLIF,TGTGCAGCAAGCGCACCTTCCCATCTGGGGGCATACACCGATAAACTCATCTTT
TRDJ3,medium-sized,TRDD3,TRDV2,CACDTLGDTSWDTRQMFF,TGTGCCTGTGACACCCTAGGGGATACCTCCTGGGACACCCGACAGATGTTTTTC
TRDJ3,few,TRDD3,TRDV2,CACDILGLSSWDTRQMFF,TGTGCCTGTGACATACTGGGGCTTAGCTCCTGGGACACCCGACAGATGTTTTTC
TRDJ3,medium-sized,TRDD3,TRDV2,CACDHLKLGDSSWDTRQMFF,TGTGCCTGTGACCACCTGAAACTGGGGGATAGCTCCTGGGACACCCGACAGATGTTTTTC
TRDJ3,medium-sized,TRDD3,TRDV2,CACDTVNGLLGTLTWDTRQMFF,TGTGCCTGTGACACCGTCAACGGGTTACTGGGGACACTAACCTGGGACACCCGACAGATGTTTTTC
TRDJ2,few,NA,TRDV1,CALGELRRTAQLFF,TGTGCTCTTGGGGAACTCCGTCGGACAGCACAACTCTTCTTT
TRDJ2,medium-sized,TRDD2,TRDV1,CALGEERLPTAQLFF,TGTGCTCTTGGGGAAGAGCGGCTTCCTACGGCACAACTCTTCTTT
TRDJ1,NA,TRDD3,TRDV1,CALGYRGIRAYTDKLIF,TGTGCTCTTGGGTACCGGGGGATACGCGCCTACACCGATAAACTCATCTTT
TRDJ2,few,NA,TRDV1,CALGAPTYLPVGIETAQLFF,TGTGCTCTTGGGGCCCCGACCTACCTTCCTGTGGGGATTGAAACAGCACAACTCTTCTTT
TRDJ1,medium-sized,NA,TRDV2,CACDVLIRADKLIF,TGTGCCTGTGACGTGCTTATACGCGCCGATAAACTCATCTTT
TRDJ3,medium-sized,TRDD3,TRDV2,CACDTWGINSWDTRQMFF,TGTGCCTGTGACACCTGGGGGATTAACTCCTGGGACACCCGACAGATGTTTTTC
TRDJ3,medium-sized,NA,TRDV2,CACDTVLASSWDTRQMFF,TGTGCCTGTGACACCGTACTGGCTAGCTCCTGGGACACCCGACAGATGTTTTTC
TRDJ1,large,TRDD3,TRDV2,CACDTGGYTDKLIF,TGTGCCTGTGACACCGGGGGATACACCGATAAACTCATCTTT
TRDJ1,NA,TRDD2,TRDV1,CALGESAFLDVLRDPTRDKLIF,TGTGCTCTTGGGGAGTCCGCCTTCCTAGACGTACTGAGGGATCCTACCCGCGATAAACTCATCTTT
TRDJ1,medium-sized,NA,TRDV2,CACGHMWDMGDKLIF,TGTGCCTGTGGACACATGTGGGATATGGGCGATAAACTCATCTTT
TRDJ3,few,TRDD3,TRDV2,CACGGIPSWDTRQMFF,TGTGCCTGTGGGGGGATCCCCTCCTGGGACACCCGACAGATGTTTTTC
TRDJ3,large,NA,TRDV2,CACDPVKYDSWDTRQMFF,TGTGCCTGTGACCCCGTTAAATACGACTCCTGGGACACCCGACAGATGTTTTTC
TRDJ1,large,TRDD3,TRDV2,CACDGIRTDKLIF,TGTGCCTGTGACGGGATACGCACCGATAAACTCATCTTT
TRDJ1,large,NA,TRDV2,CACDTVGYTDKLIF,TGTGCCTGTGACACCGTGGGGTACACCGATAAACTCATCTTT
TRDJ3,large,TRDD3,TRDV2,CACDTWGSSWDTRQMFF,TGTGCCTGTGACACCTGGGGGAGCTCCTGGGACACCCGACAGATGTTTTTC
TRDJ1,medium-sized,TRDD3,TRDV2,CACDLLTGGYASGLIF,TGTGCCTGTGACCTTTTAACTGGGGGATACGCTTCGGGACTCATCTTT
TRDJ3,few,NA,TRDV2,CACDGGSWDTRQMFF,TGTGCCTGTGACGGGGGATCCTGGGACACCCGACAGATGTTTTTC
TRDJ3,medium-sized,NA,TRDV2,CACDTVGWGPSSWDTRQMFF,TGTGCCTGTGACACCGTGGGGTGGGGGCCAAGCTCCTGGGACACCCGACAGATGTTTTTC